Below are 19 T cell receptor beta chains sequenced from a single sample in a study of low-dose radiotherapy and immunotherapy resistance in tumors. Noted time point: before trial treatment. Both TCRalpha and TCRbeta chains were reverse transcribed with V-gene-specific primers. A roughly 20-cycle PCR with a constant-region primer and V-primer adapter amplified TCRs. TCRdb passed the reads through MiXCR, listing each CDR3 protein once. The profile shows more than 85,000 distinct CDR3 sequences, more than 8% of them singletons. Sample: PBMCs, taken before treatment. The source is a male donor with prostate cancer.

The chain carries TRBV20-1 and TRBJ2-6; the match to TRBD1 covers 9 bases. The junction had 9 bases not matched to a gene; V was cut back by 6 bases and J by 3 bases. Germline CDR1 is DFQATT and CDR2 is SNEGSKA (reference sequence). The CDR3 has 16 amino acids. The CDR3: CSASGTGFFGANVLTF. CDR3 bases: TGCAGTGCGAGCGGGACAGGGTTCTTTGGGGCCAACGTCCTGACTTTC.

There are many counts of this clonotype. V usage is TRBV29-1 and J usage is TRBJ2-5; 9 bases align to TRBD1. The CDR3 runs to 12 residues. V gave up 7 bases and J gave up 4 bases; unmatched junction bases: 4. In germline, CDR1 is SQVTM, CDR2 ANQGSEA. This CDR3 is CSGATGGETQYF. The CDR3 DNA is TGCAGCGGAGCGACAGGGGGAGAGACCCAGTACTTC.

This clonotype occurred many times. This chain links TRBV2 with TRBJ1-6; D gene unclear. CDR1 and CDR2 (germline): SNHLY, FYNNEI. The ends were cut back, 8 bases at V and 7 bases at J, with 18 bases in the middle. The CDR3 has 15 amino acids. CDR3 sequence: CASSEGILPNSPLHF. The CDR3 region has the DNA TGTGCCAGCTCTGAAGGGATTCTACCCAATTCACCCCTCCACTTT.

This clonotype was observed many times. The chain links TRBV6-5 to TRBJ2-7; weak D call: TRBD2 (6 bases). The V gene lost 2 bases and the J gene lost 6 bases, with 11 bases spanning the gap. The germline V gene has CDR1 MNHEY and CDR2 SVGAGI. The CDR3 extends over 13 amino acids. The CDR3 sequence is CASSYVREAEQYF. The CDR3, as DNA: TGTGCCAGCAGTTACGTCAGGGAGGCCGAGCAGTACTTC.

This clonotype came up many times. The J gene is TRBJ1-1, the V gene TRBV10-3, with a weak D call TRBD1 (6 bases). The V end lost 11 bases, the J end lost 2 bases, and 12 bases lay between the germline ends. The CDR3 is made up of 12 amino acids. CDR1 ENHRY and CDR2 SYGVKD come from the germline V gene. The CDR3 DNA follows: TGTGCCTCCGCACAGGGAAACACTGAAGCTTTCTTT. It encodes CASAQGNTEAFF.

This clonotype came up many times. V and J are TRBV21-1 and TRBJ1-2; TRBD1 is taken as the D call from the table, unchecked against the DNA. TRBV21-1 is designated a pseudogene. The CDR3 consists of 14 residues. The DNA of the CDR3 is TGTGCCAGCAGCAATGACAGGGCGGCCTATGGCTACACCTTC. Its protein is CASSNDRAAYGYTF.

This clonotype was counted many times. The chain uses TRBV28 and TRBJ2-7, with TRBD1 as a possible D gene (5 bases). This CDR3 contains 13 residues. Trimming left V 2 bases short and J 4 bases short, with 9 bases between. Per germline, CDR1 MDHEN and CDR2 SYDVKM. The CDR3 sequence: CASSLAQVYEQYF. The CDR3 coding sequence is TGTGCCAGCAGTTTAGCACAGGTATACGAGCAGTACTTC.

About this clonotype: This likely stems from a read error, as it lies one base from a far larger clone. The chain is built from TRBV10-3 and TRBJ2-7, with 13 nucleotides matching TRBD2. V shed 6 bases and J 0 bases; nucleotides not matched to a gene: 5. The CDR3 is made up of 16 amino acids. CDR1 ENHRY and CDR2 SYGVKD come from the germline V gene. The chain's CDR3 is CAIRHRTSGSSYEQYF. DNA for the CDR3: TGTGCCATCAGACACCGGACTAGCGGGAGCTCCTACGAGCAGTACTTC.

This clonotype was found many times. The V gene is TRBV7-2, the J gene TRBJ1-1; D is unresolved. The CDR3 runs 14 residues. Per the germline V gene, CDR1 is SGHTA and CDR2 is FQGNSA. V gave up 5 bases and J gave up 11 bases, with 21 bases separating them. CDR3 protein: CASSPVVFTADAFF. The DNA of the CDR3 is TGTGCCAGCAGCCCAGTGGTTTTTACAGCGGACGCTTTCTTT.

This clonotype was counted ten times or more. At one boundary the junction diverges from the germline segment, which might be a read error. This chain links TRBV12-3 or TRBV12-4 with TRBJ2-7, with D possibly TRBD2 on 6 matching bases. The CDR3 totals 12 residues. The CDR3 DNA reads TGTGCCAGCAGTCGGGACTTAGGTCTAGCGATCTTC. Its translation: CASSRDLGLAIF.

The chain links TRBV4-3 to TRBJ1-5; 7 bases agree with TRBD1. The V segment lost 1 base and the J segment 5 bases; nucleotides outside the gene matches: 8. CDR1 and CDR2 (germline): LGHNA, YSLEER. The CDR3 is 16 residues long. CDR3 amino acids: CASSQGGDRQYQPQHF. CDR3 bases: TGCGCCAGCAGCCAAGGTGGGGACAGACAGTATCAGCCCCAGCATTTT.

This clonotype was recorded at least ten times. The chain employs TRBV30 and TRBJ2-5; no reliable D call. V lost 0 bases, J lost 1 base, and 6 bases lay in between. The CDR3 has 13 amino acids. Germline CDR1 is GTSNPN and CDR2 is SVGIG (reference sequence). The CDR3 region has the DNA TGTGCCTGGAGTGTGCAGGTCCAAGAGACCCAGTACTTC. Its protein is CAWSVQVQETQYF.

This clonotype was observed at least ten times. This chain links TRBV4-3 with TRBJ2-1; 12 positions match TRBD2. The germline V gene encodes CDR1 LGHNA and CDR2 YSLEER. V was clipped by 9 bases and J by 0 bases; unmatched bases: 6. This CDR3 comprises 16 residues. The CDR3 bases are TGCGCCAGTGGACTAGCGGGAAAGAGCTCCTACAATGAGCAGTTCTTC. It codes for CASGLAGKSSYNEQFF.

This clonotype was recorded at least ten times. CDR3 residues: CASSLGRDLMQDTQYF. In DNA form, the CDR3 reads TGTGCCAGCAGTTTAGGGCGGGACCTCATGCAAGATACGCAGTATTTT. This chain connects TRBV28 to TRBJ2-3; maybe TRBD2 (6 bases). V lost 2 bases and J 5 bases, leaving 17 bases between the germline ends. Germline V gene sequence: CDR1 MDHEN, CDR2 SYDVKM. The CDR3 consists of 16 residues.

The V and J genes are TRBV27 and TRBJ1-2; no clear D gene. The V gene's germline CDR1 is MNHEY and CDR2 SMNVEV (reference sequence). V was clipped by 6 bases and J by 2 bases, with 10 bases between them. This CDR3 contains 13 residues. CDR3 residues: CASRNDGNYGYTF. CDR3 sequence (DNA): TGTGCCAGCAGAAACGATGGCAACTATGGCTACACCTTC.

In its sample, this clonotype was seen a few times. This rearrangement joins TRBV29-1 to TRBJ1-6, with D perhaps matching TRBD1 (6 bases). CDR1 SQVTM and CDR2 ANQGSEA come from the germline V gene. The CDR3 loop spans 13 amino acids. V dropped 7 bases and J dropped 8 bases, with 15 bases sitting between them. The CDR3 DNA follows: TGCAGCGCCCAGGGGTCGGAGGATTCACCCCTCCACTTT. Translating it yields CSAQGSEDSPLHF.

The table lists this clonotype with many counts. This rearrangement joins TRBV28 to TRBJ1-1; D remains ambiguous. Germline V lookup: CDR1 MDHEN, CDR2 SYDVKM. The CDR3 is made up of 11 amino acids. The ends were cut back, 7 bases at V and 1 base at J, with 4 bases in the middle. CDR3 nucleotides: TGTGCCAGCAAAGAGAACACTGAAGCTTTCTTT. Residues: CASKENTEAFF.

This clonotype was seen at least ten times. The CDR3 DNA sequence: TGTGCCAGCAGCTTGGATACGGGAGCTAACTATGGCTACACCTTC. This sequence encodes CASSLDTGANYGYTF. The V and J genes are TRBV5-4 and TRBJ1-2; D is uncertain. CDR3 length: 15 residues. Trimming shortened V by 0 bases and J by 0 bases, and 9 bases separated the two germline ends. CDR1 SGHNT and CDR2 YYREEE come from the germline V gene (reference sequence).

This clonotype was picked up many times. CDR3 nucleotides: TGTGCCAGCAGCCATGGGGGGGTTGAGTTGAACACTGAAGCTTTCTTT. It translates to CASSHGGVELNTEAFF. The rearrangement uses TRBV6-6 and TRBJ1-1; D perhaps matches TRBD1 (5 bases). Germline V lookup: CDR1 MNHNY, CDR2 SVGAGI (reference sequence). Trimming stripped 6 bases from V and 0 bases from J, with 17 bases between. CDR3 length: 16 residues.